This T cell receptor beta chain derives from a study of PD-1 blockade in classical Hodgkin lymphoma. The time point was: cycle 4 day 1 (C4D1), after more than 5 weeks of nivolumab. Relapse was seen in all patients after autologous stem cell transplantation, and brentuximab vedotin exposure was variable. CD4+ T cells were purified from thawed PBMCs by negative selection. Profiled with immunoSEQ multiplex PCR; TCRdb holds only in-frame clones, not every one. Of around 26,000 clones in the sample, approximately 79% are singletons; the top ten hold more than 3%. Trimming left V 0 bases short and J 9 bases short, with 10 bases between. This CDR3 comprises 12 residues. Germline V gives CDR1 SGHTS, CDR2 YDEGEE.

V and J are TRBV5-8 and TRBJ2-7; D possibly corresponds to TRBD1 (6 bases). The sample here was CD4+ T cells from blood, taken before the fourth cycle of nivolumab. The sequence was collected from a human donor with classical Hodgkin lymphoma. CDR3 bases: TGTGCCAGCAGCTTGGGAAACAGGGCGCAGTACTTC. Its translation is CASSLGNRAQYF.